Shown below are 16 T cell receptor beta chains from a single sample sequenced in a study of CD8 T cells in ankylosing spondylitis. What these receptors recognize is not known. TCRdb re-derived calls from the 5' RACE reads in MiXCR, one entry per CDR3 protein. The sample carries some 400,000 distinct CDR3 sequences, approximately 20% recorded once. Study-wide points: A TCR beta motif made of about eight highly homologous variants seemed typical of ankylosing spondylitis blood.

Sequencing was carried out using blood, either unsorted or a sorted T cell fraction (not recorded which). These receptor sequences come from a male donor with ankylosing spondylitis.

This rearrangement joins TRBV18 to TRBJ2-1; 7 bases agree with TRBD1. From germline, CDR1 is KGHSH and CDR2 LQKENI. With V trimmed by 3 bases and J by 10 bases, 9 bases remained unmatched. The CDR3 extends over 14 amino acids. CDR3 in amino acids: CASSPLIGGGEQFF. The CDR3 DNA is TGTGCCAGCTCACCCCTAATAGGGGGCGGAGAGCAGTTCTTC.

In its sample, this clonotype was seen a few times. The gene calls are TRBV20-1 and TRBJ2-3; TRBD2 matches at 10 bases. CDR1 is DFQATT and CDR2 is SNEGSKA in the germline V gene (reference sequence). CDR3 length: 13 residues. The junction had 1 base not matched to a gene; V was cut back by 6 bases and J by 1 base. CDR3 sequence (DNA): TGCAGTGCAGCGGGAGGGGGCACAGATACGCAGTATTTT. It encodes CSAAGGGTDTQYF.

This clonotype was seen a handful of times. In DNA form, the CDR3 reads TGTGCCAGCAGTAGGACAGGGCAGCGACAGCCCCAGCATTTT. It encodes CASSRTGQRQPQHF. The gene calls are TRBV12-3 or TRBV12-4 and TRBJ1-5, with 8 bases matching TRBD1. V lost 5 bases and J lost 7; bases outside the gene matches: 7. The CDR3 is 14 residues long.

This clonotype came up once. The chain joins TRBV12-3 or TRBV12-4 to TRBJ2-7, with 11 bases matching TRBD2. The CDR3 consists of 15 residues. J gave up 4 bases and V 6 bases, and 8 bases lay outside the gene matches. CDR3 nucleotides: TGTGCCAGCAGCTTTACTAGCGGGAGAGGATACGAGCAGTACTTC. Encoded protein: CASSFTSGRGYEQYF.

The chain joins TRBV20-1 to TRBJ2-7, with D uncertain. Germline V CDR1 and CDR2: DFQATT, SNEGSKA (reference sequence). Trimming took 4 bases from V and 5 from J, leaving 15 bases between them. CDR3 length equals 13 residues. The CDR3 reads CSATGPLPHEQYF. The CDR3 nucleotides read TGCAGTGCTACCGGCCCACTACCCCACGAGCAGTACTTC.

The CDR3 sequence is CSAARTGGGNYGYTF. Here the CDR3 DNA reads TGCAGTGCTGCGAGGACAGGGGGAGGGAACTATGGCTACACCTTC. J is TRBJ1-2 and V is TRBV20-1; 10 nucleotides line up with TRBD1. The V segment lost 5 bases and the J segment 2 bases; nucleotides outside the gene matches: 8. The CDR3 consists of 15 residues. In germline, CDR1 is DFQATT, CDR2 SNEGSKA (reference sequence).

The chain recombines TRBV4-1 with TRBJ2-1, with D tentatively TRBD2 (6 bases). Trimming removed 3 bases from V and 8 bases from J, with 26 bases in between. CDR1 MGHRA and CDR2 YSYEKL come from the germline V gene. The CDR3 has 18 amino acids. For the CDR3, the DNA is TGCGCCAGCAGCCAGGACTATTGGGCATGGACCCGGGGTTATGAGCAGTTCTTC. Protein: CASSQDYWAWTRGYEQFF.

The CDR3 region is CSATPSSQGGLYF. The CDR3 DNA sequence: TGCAGTGCTACTCCCTCCTCACAGGGGGGTTTGTACTTC. The chain joins TRBV20-1 to TRBJ2-7; 8 nucleotides align to TRBD1. CDR3 size: 13 residues. Germline-derived CDR1 and CDR2 are DFQATT and SNEGSKA (reference sequence). V lost 4 bases and J lost 12; bases outside the gene matches: 14.

This clonotype has a handful of counts. The chain combines TRBV2 with TRBJ1-5; no reliable D call. The CDR3 covers 15 residues. V dropped 6 bases and J dropped 0 bases, with 12 bases sitting between them. The V gene's germline CDR1 is SNHLY and CDR2 FYNNEI. DNA of the CDR3: TGTGCCAGCAGCCCTGGACTATATAGCAATCAGCCCCAGCATTTT. Its protein product is CASSPGLYSNQPQHF.

This clonotype was counted once. No conserved phenylalanine or tryptophan is present at the end of the CDR3, so a read error is the likely explanation. This rearrangement joins TRBV5-1 to TRBJ2-7, with 12 bases that match TRBD2. The V gene end was trimmed by 4 bases and the J gene end by 3 bases; junction bases not matched to a gene: 5. This CDR3 has 15 amino acids. Germline V gene lookup returns CDR1 SGHRS and CDR2 YFSETQ. Here the CDR3 reads CASSLGTSGLYEQYY. CDR3 bases: TGCGCCAGCAGCCTCGGGACTAGCGGGCTCTACGAGCAGTACTAC.

The sample holds a few counts of this clonotype. V is TRBV11-3 and J is TRBJ2-1; D perhaps matches TRBD1 (6 bases). The V gene's germline CDR1 is SGHNT and CDR2 YENEEA. The CDR3 contains 15 residues. The V gene lost 3 bases and the J gene lost 7 bases, with 16 bases spanning the gap. CDR3 amino acids: CASSFGTSLWNEQFF. CDR3 bases: TGTGCCAGCAGCTTCGGGACAAGCCTTTGGAATGAGCAGTTCTTC.

J is TRBJ2-5 and V is TRBV4-3; tentative D call: TRBD1 (6 bases). The germline V gene encodes CDR1 LGHNA and CDR2 YSLEER. V gave up 4 bases and J gave up 3 bases, with 15 bases separating them. The CDR3 is made up of 15 amino acids. The CDR3 here is CASSPGWQGKETQYF. In DNA form, the CDR3 reads TGCGCCAGCAGCCCAGGGTGGCAGGGGAAAGAGACCCAGTACTTC.

V gene TRBV9 combines with J gene TRBJ2-5; 9 positions match TRBD2. J lost 0 bases, V lost 1 base, and 4 bases had no gene match. Germline values: CDR1 SGDLS, CDR2 YYNGEE. The CDR3 contains 16 residues. CDR3 nucleotide sequence: TGTGCCAGCAGCGTACTGGGACTAGCACACCAAGAGACCCAGTACTTC. As protein: CASSVLGLAHQETQYF.

The chain couples TRBV20-1 to TRBJ1-1; D gene unclear. The CDR3 is 12 residues long. Germline values: CDR1 DFQATT, CDR2 SNEGSKA (reference sequence). Trimming cost V 7 bases and J 2 bases, with 11 bases left between them. In DNA form, the CDR3 reads TGCAGTGGTCGCGCAGGAAACACTGAAGCTTTCTTT. Encoded protein: CSGRAGNTEAFF.

About this clonotype itself: A read error may account for a junction end that differs from germline. The chain joins TRBV7-7 to TRBJ2-2; TRBD2 matches 12 bases. Germline CDR1 reads SSHAT; CDR2 reads FNYEAQ (reference sequence). The CDR3 length is 17 residues. Written as DNA, the CDR3 is TGTGCTAGCAGCTCCCCGACTAGCGGGAGCGGCACCGGGGAGCTGTTTTTT. Amino acid sequence: CASSSPTSGSGTGELFF.

The chain combines TRBV11-2 with TRBJ2-7; 8 bases agree with TRBD2. V shed 4 bases, J shed 5 bases, and the junction held 16 bases outside the gene matches. CDR1 is SGHAT and CDR2 is FQNNGV in the germline V gene. The CDR3 is made up of 17 amino acids. CDR3 loop: CASSSQSRSGSNNEQYF. DNA of the CDR3: TGTGCCAGCAGCTCCCAATCCAGGAGCGGGAGTAACAACGAGCAGTACTTC. Complete variable domain (other parts from reference TRBV11-2 and TRBJ2-7): EAGVAQSPRYKIIEKRQSVAFWCNPISGHATLYWYQQILGQGPKLLIQFQNNGVVDDSQLPKDRFSAERLKGVDSTLKIQPAKLEDSAVYLCASSSQSRSGSNNEQYFGPGTRLTVT.